The 9 T cell receptor beta chains in this list originate from one sample, sequenced in a study of OX40 agonist ivuxolimab in advanced cancers. Sequencing was performed with immunoSEQ multiplex PCR; in TCRdb, only in-frame clones are kept and a portion is missing. The repertoire holds roughly 36,000 clones, with 70% to 85% as singletons. This specimen was CD4+ or CD8+ T cells sorted from blood, taken in a trial of the OX40 agonist ivuxolimab. These receptors were collected from an adult with an advanced solid tumor such as melanoma, head and neck, liver or kidney cancer.

The V call is TRBV29-1, the J call TRBJ2-1; D not resolved. Trimming cost V 7 bases and J 0 bases, with 16 bases left between them. The CDR3 spans 15 residues. Germline CDR1 SQVTM, CDR2 ANQGSEA. CDR3 sequence: CSALGNPSSYNEQFF. The CDR3 coding sequence is TGCAGCGCACTGGGCAACCCTAGCTCCTACAATGAGCAGTTCTTC.

The CDR3 spells CASSQGMFSGNTIYF. CDR3 nucleotides: TGTGCCAGCAGCCAGGGCATGTTCTCTGGAAACACCATATATTTT. The genes are TRBV14 and TRBJ1-3, with D uncertain. Germline CDR1 and CDR2: SGHDN and FVKESK. V shed 3 bases and J shed 0 bases, with 9 bases lying between them. The CDR3 runs to 15 residues.

For the CDR3, the DNA is TGTGCCAGCAAACCGGGGCCGAAAGAGACCCAGTACTTC. Protein sequence: CASKPGPKETQYF. The genes are TRBV27 and TRBJ2-5; D possibly uses TRBD1 or TRBD2 (5 bases each). V was cut by 7 bases and J by 3 bases, with 12 bases left in between. The CDR3 is 13 residues long. The germline V gene has CDR1 MNHEY and CDR2 SMNVEV (reference sequence).

The chain has TRBV9 and TRBJ1-1, with a tentative D call TRBD1 (5 bases). The V gene lost 0 bases and the J gene lost 7 bases, with 13 bases spanning the gap. CDR1 and CDR2 from the germline V gene are SGDLS and YYNGEE. This CDR3 is 14 amino acids long. The CDR3 spells CASSVGRWGVEAFF. CDR3 DNA: TGTGCCAGCAGCGTAGGTCGTTGGGGGGTTGAAGCTTTCTTT.

The chain couples TRBV28 to TRBJ1-1; no firm D call. Trimming stripped 2 bases from V and 3 bases from J, with 10 bases between. Germline CDR1 is MDHEN and CDR2 is SYDVKM. The CDR3 runs to 14 residues. In nucleotides, the CDR3 is TGTGCCAGCAGTTTAGGGTCGCGGGACACTGAAGCTTTCTTT. This sequence encodes CASSLGSRDTEAFF.

This clone has more than one count but fewer than ten. The gene calls are TRBV6-1 and TRBJ1-3; D is uncertain. The CDR3 is 13 amino acids. V lost 8 bases to trimming and J lost 0 bases, with 8 bases between them. CDR1 is MNHNS, CDR2 SASEGT, per germline. CDR3 DNA sequence: TGTGCCAGCGAGGCCTCCTCTGGAAACACCATATATTTT. This encodes CASEASSGNTIYF.

The chain joins TRBV28 to TRBJ1-2; TRBD1 agrees at 7 bases. From germline, CDR1 is MDHEN and CDR2 SYDVKM. The length of the CDR3 is 15 residues. V shed 6 bases and J 4 bases; nucleotides not matched to a gene: 11. This chain's CDR3 is CASSTQGTVSYGYTF. The CDR3 DNA sequence: TGTGCCAGCAGCACCCAAGGGACAGTGAGCTATGGCTACACCTTC.

The V gene is TRBV7-2, the J gene TRBJ2-2, with D maybe TRBD1 (5 bases). This CDR3 has 14 amino acids. V was cut by 4 bases and J by 5 bases, with 11 bases left in between. CDR1 is SGHTA and CDR2 is FQGNSA in the germline V gene. DNA of the CDR3: TGTGCCAGCAGCTCCGAAGGGGATACCGGGGAGCTGTTTTTT. It yields the protein CASSSEGDTGELFF.

The rearrangement joins TRBV18 to TRBJ2-5; D is uncertain. CDR3 length: 15 residues. V gave up 1 base and J gave up 4 bases, with 13 bases separating them. Per the germline V gene, CDR1 is KGHSH and CDR2 is LQKENI. In nucleotides, the CDR3 is TGTGCCAGCTCACCACGCGCGGCCCGAGGAGAGACCCAGTACTTC. Protein: CASSPRAARGETQYF. Full variable domain (outside the CDR3, taken from reference TRBV18 and TRBJ2-5): NAGVMQNPRHLVRRRGQEARLRCSPMKGHSHVYWYRQLPEEGLKFMVYLQKENIIDESGMPKERFSAEFPKEGPSILRIQQVVRGDSAAYFCASSPRAARGETQYFGPGTRLLVL.